This is a list of T cell receptor beta chains from one sample in a study of cytomegalovirus exposure and HLA in healthy donors. Here immunoSEQ multiplex PCR was the method, and the copy in TCRdb shows in-frame clones only, minus some. The table shows about 120,000 clones, with 60% to 80% occurring only once. The specimen sequenced was PBMCs. These receptor sequences come from a woman aged 30 to 39 in good health and CMV-seropositive. The CDR3 runs from the conserved cysteine through the conserved F or W. D genes are given only for firm matches. Where a row states a size, it is once, few, many or the class of an expanded clone; other rows omit it.

.,TRBV5-4,TRBD1,TRBJ2-3,TGTGCCAGCAGCGGAGGGACAGGGGGTCGGACAGATACGCAGTATTTT,CASSGGTGGRTDTQYF
few,TRBV6-1,TRBD1,TRBJ1-1,TGTGCCAGCACCGGGGACAGGGTGGACACTGAAGCTTTCTTT,CASTGDRVDTEAFF
.,TRBV14,.,TRBJ1-1,TGTGCCAGCAGCCAAACAATCCGGGGTTTAGCTTTCTTT,CASSQTIRGLAFF
.,TRBV7-9,.,TRBJ1-2,TGTGCCAGCAGGTCACAGGGAACTGGGGACTATGGCTACACCTTC,CASRSQGTGDYGYTF
.,TRBV2,TRBD2,TRBJ2-6,TGTGCCAGCAGTGAAGGGACTAGCGGGAGCTCTGGGGCCAACGTCCTGACTTTC,CASSEGTSGSSGANVLTF
few,TRBV5-1,.,TRBJ2-2,TGCGCCAGCAGCTTGGAGCTAGACACCGGGGAGCTGTTTTTT,CASSLELDTGELFF
.,TRBV6-5,TRBD2,TRBJ2-7,TGTGCCAGCAGTTATGACCTAGCGGGAGACGGCGAGCAGTACTTC,CASSYDLAGDGEQYF
.,TRBV2,.,TRBJ2-1,TGTGCCAGCACCCCCTCGGGAACTGAGCAGTTCTTC,CASTPSGTEQFF
.,TRBV14,TRBD1,TRBJ2-1,TGTGCCAGCAGCCCGACAAGACAGGGTTCTTACAGGAATGAGCAGTTCTTC,CASSPTRQGSYRNEQFF
.,TRBV5-6,TRBD1,TRBJ1-2,TGTGCCAGCAGCGCTTGGGACAGTCTTTTCTTC,CASSAWDSLFF
few,TRBV4-2,.,TRBJ2-3,TGTGCCAGCAGCCAACCTAGCCGCACAGATACGCAGTATTTT,CASSQPSRTDTQYF
.,TRBV5-1,TRBD1,TRBJ2-2,TGCGCCAGCAGCACCGGACAGGGATTTCCCGGGGAGCTGTTTTTT,CASSTGQGFPGELFF
.,TRBV19,.,TRBJ1-2,TGTGCCAGTAGTATTTGGGCCGAAGAAAACTATGGCTACACCTTC,CASSIWAEENYGYTF
few,TRBV6-1,.,TRBJ2-7,TGTGCCAGCAGTGAAGGCCCCACAGGGTACGAGCAGTACTTC,CASSEGPTGYEQYF
.,TRBV27,TRBD1,TRBJ1-1,TGTGCCAGCAGTTTCGCCGTTAGATTGGACCGGGACAGGGGGACTGAAGCTTTCTTT,CASSFAVRLDRDRGTEAFF
.,TRBV11-2,.,TRBJ2-3,TGTGCCAGTTCGAGCACAGATACGCAGTATTTT,CASSSTDTQYF
.,TRBV6-6,.,TRBJ2-7,TGTGCCAGCAGTTACTCGGGACTTTCCTACGAGCAGTACTTC,CASSYSGLSYEQYF
.,TRBV2,.,TRBJ1-2,TGTGCCAGCAGTGACGGACAGAGAAGCTCCTTTGGTTATGGCTACACCTTC,CASSDGQRSSFGYGYTF
few,TRBV9,TRBD1,TRBJ1-1,TGTGCCAGCAGCCCTCGGACAGGGGGCGCGATGAGGTTT,CASSPRTGGAMRF
.,TRBV5-1,TRBD1,TRBJ1-4,TGCGCCAGCAGCCCGGGGACAGCGTCAACTAATGAAAAACTGTTTTTT,CASSPGTASTNEKLFF
.,TRBV19,.,TRBJ1-5,TGTGCCAGTAATACCCAGGGAAATCAGCCCCAGCATTTT,CASNTQGNQPQHF
.,TRBV9,.,TRBJ2-2,TGTGCCAGCAGCGTTGACGGGGCCGGGGAGCTGTTTTTT,CASSVDGAGELFF
.,TRBV27,.,TRBJ1-2,TGTGCCAGCAAAAATCAGGGTTCGATCTATGGCTACACCTTC,CASKNQGSIYGYTF
.,TRBV6-6,.,TRBJ1-3,TGTGCCAGCAGTTTGGGCAGCTCTGGAAACACCATATATTTT,CASSLGSSGNTIYF
.,TRBV10-3,TRBD2,TRBJ2-7,TGTGCCATCAGGCCGGGACTAGCGGGGGTCCACGAGCAGTACTTC,CAIRPGLAGVHEQYF
.,TRBV2,TRBD2,TRBJ2-7,TGTGCCAGCAAGCGGGACCACTTTTACGAGCAGTACTTC,CASKRDHFYEQYF
.,TRBV9,.,TRBJ2-3,TGTGCCAGCAGCGTAGCTATAGCACTGAGCACAGATACGCAGTATTTT,CASSVAIALSTDTQYF
.,TRBV7-9,.,TRBJ2-2,TGTTCCAGCAGCCGGGGACTTTGGAGGGAGCTGTTTTTT,CSSSRGLWRELFF
.,TRBV5-1,TRBD1,TRBJ1-1,TGCGCCAGCAGCGCCCGACAGGGTTCCACTGAAGCTTTCTTT,CASSARQGSTEAFF
.,TRBV21-1,.,TRBJ1-5,TGTGCCAGCAGCCTAAATTACCGAGGGCTTAGCAATCAGCCCCAGCATTTT,CASSLNYRGLSNQPQHF
.,TRBV5-6,TRBD1,TRBJ2-7,TGTGCCAGCAGCTTGGCCTCGGGACAGCCCTACGAGCAGTACTTC,CASSLASGQPYEQYF